The clone carrying this T cell receptor (beta chain) was picked up one time. The antigen is unknown. Culturing for more than eight days preceded CD4+ T cell isolation. Half of the medium was exchanged for IL-2 medium on both days 3 and 7. The sample is drawn from a study of vaccination effects on CD4 cells after COVID-19. Study at large: Each participant received a vaccine that was either BNT162b2 or mRNA-1273, given as two doses. Study-level findings and limits: There were few convalescent patients in the study and no early post-infection timepoints. Late post-vaccination, clones induced by infection and those induced by vaccine underwent marked clonal contraction.

V lost 5 bases, J lost 3 bases, and 11 bases stayed unmatched. Germline V lookup: CDR1 MDHEN, CDR2 SYDVKM. This CDR3 contains 16 residues. Sequencing used immunoSEQ multiplex PCR; TCRdb keeps in-frame clones, though not all of them. The sample lists tens of thousands of clones, roughly 73% occurring once. This specimen was CD4+ T cells from PBMCs cultured without peptide, taken before COVID-19 vaccination. This chain uses TRBV28 with TRBJ2-3; 7 bases match TRBD2. This TCR was recovered from a human donor who received a COVID-19 vaccine. The CDR3 protein is CASSPLGGRGTDTQYF. The CDR3 bases are TGTGCCAGCAGTCCGCTTGGCGGGAGAGGTACAGATACGCAGTATTTT.